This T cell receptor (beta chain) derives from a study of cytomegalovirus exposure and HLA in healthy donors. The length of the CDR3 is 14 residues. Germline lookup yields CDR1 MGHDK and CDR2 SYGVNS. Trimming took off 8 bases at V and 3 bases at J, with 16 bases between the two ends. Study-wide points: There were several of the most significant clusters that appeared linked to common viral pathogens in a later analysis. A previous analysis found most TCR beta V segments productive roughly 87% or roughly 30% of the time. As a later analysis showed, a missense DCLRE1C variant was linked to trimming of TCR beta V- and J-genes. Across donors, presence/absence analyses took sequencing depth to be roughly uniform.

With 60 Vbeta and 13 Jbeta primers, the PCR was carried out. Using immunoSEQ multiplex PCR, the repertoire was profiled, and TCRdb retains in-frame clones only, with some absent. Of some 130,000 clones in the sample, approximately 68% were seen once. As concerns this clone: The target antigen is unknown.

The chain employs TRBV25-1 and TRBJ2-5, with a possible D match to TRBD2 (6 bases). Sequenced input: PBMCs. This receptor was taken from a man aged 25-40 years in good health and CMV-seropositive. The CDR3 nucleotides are TGTGCCAGCCAAGAAGCCGGCGGGAAAGAGACCCAGTACTTC. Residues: CASQEAGGKETQYF.